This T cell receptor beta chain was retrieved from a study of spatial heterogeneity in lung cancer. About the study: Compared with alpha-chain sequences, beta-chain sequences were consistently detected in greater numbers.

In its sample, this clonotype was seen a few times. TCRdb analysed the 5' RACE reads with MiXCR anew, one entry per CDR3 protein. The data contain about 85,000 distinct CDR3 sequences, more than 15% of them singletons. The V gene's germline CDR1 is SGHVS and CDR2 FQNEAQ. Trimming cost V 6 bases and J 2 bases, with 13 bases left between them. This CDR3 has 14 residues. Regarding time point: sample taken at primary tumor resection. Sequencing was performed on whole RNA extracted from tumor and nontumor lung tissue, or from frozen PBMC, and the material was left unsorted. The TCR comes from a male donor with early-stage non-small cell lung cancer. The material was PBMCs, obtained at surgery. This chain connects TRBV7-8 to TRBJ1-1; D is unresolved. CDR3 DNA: TGTGCCAGCAGAGAAAGAGAACTTAACACTGAAGCTTTCTTT. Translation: CASRERELNTEAFF.